Below, 18 T cell receptor beta chains from the same sample are listed, as sequenced in a study of identical twins (dated by TCRdb to between 2015 and 2016). Libraries were constructed by 5' RACE. The instrument given in TCRdb is Illumina HiSeq 2000. Starting from the raw public reads, TCRdb applied fastp trimming at Q25, assembled clones with MiXCR and retained in-frame beta chains. Each entry merges the rows of one CDR3 protein and shows their most common DNA and genes. The sample table records about 460,000 distinct CDR3 sequences; about 14% of these occur just once. The ten largest clones add up to around 0.52% of the sample. These data were also reused for a study on yellow fever vaccine responses in identical twins.

Sample: CD4+ T cells sorted from blood. The receptors were sampled from a young woman in good health.

The DNA of the CDR3 is TGTGCCAGCAGTCAGAAAGGTACTAGCGGCGAGCAGTACTTC. This encodes CASSQKGTSGEQYF. The chain carries TRBV6-1 and TRBJ2-7; 8 nucleotides align to TRBD2. With 5 bases clipped from V and 6 bases from J, the junction kept 9 bases outside the gene matches. The CDR3 is made up of 14 amino acids. Germline CDR1 reads MNHNS; CDR2 reads SASEGT.

On this clonotype: The junction and the germline gene differ at one end; a read error may be behind it. The V and J genes are TRBV15 and TRBJ1-5; D unresolved. CDR1 and CDR2 from the germline V gene are LNHNV and YYDKDF (reference sequence). The CDR3 is 12 residues long. This chain's CDR3 is CVTSRWNQPQHF. The CDR3 DNA follows: TGTGTCACCAGCAGGTGGAATCAGCCCCAGCATTTT.

The gene calls are TRBV5-1 and TRBJ2-3, with 14 bases identical to TRBD2. Germline V gene sequence: CDR1 SGHRS, CDR2 YFSETQ. CDR3 length equals 18 residues. Trimming at V came to 4 bases and at J to 2 bases, leaving 9 bases not matched to a gene. The CDR3 protein is CASSLGTSGGVNTDTQYF. CDR3 bases: TGCGCCAGCAGCCTTGGGACTAGCGGGGGCGTTAACACAGATACGCAGTATTTT.

A few counts support this clonotype. V usage is TRBV20-1 and J usage is TRBJ2-1, with 12 bases identical to TRBD2. V dropped 4 bases and J dropped 6; count of bases not matched to a gene: 10. The V gene's germline CDR1 is DFQATT and CDR2 SNEGSKA (reference sequence). This CDR3 contains 16 residues. The CDR3 is CSAKMTSGGWVNEQFF. CDR3 bases: TGCAGTGCTAAAATGACTAGCGGGGGTTGGGTCAATGAGCAGTTCTTC.

V gene TRBV5-6 combines with J gene TRBJ2-7; the D gene is possibly TRBD2 (6 bases). This CDR3 spans 15 amino acids. Between the trimmed V and J ends, which lost 4 bases and 1 base, there was a span of 15 bases. Germline values: CDR1 SGHDT, CDR2 YYEEEE. The CDR3 loop reads CASSGGGVTSYEQYF. The CDR3 DNA reads TGTGCCAGCAGCGGTGGAGGGGTAACGTCCTACGAGCAGTACTTC.

The V call is TRBV6-2 or TRBV6-3, the J call TRBJ2-7; the match to TRBD2 covers 9 bases. Germline CDR1 and CDR2: MNHEY and SVGEGT. Trimming cost V 6 bases and J 6 bases; bases outside gene matches: 15. The CDR3 consists of 16 residues. CDR3 sequence (DNA): TGTGCCAGCAGCCTGGAGCGGGGGGACCCGAGAAGCGAGCAGTACTTC. It codes for CASSLERGDPRSEQYF.

The J gene is TRBJ2-7, the V gene TRBV29-1; no definite D call. This CDR3 comprises 13 residues. Germline V gives CDR1 SQVTM, CDR2 ANQGSEA. V lost 5 bases and J 0 bases, leaving 11 bases between the germline ends. The DNA for the CDR3 is TGCAGCGTTCTTGGCCTCCGCTCCTACGAGCAGTACTTC. As protein: CSVLGLRSYEQYF.

V usage is TRBV12-3 or TRBV12-4 and J usage is TRBJ2-1; 9 bases are a match to TRBD2. V dropped 5 bases and J dropped 0; count of bases not matched to a gene: 5. The CDR3 is made up of 16 amino acids. The CDR3 loop reads CASSRAGGTSYNEQFF. The DNA for the CDR3 is TGTGCCAGCAGTAGAGCGGGAGGTACCTCCTACAATGAGCAGTTCTTC.

The chain recombines TRBV10-3 with TRBJ2-7; 10 bases match TRBD1. The CDR3 has 16 amino acids. The V gene end was trimmed by 3 bases and the J gene end by 0 bases; junction bases not matched to a gene: 5. Germline V gives CDR1 ENHRY, CDR2 SYGVKD. CDR3 residues: CAISDPGQGGSYEQYF. CDR3 nucleotide sequence: TGTGCCATCAGTGATCCCGGACAGGGGGGCTCCTACGAGCAGTACTTC.

This chain joins TRBV11-2 and TRBJ2-7, with D uncertain. The CDR3 is 15 amino acids. Germline values: CDR1 SGHAT, CDR2 FQNNGV. The germline V and J ends were trimmed by 2 bases and 2 bases, with 13 bases remaining between them. CDR3 DNA sequence: TGTGCCAGCAGCTTAAATGTACTTGAAACCTACGAGCAGTACTTC. Translating gives CASSLNVLETYEQYF.

The chain couples TRBV12-3 or TRBV12-4 to TRBJ1-4; the D gene is possibly TRBD1 (5 bases). V was trimmed by 3 bases and J by 5 bases, leaving 7 bases between them. The CDR3 sequence is 13 residues long. CDR3 sequence reads: CASSFYRNEKLFF. Here the CDR3 DNA reads TGTGCCAGCAGTTTTTACAGGAATGAAAAACTGTTTTTT.

This clonotype was detected ten times or more. The genes are TRBV28 and TRBJ2-7, with 7 bases fitting TRBD2. There are 14 residues in the CDR3. The V gene's germline CDR1 is MDHEN and CDR2 SYDVKM. Germline trimming cut 4 bases from V and 7 bases from J; bases unmatched to any gene: 10. The CDR3 loop is CASSWTAGVVEQYF. CDR3 bases: TGTGCCAGCAGTTGGACTGCGGGGGTGGTTGAGCAGTACTTC.

The DNA of the CDR3 is TGTGCCAGCAGTTTAAACGCCCCGCCGCCCGGGGAGCTGTTTTTT. The encoded protein is CASSLNAPPPGELFF. The chain links TRBV28 to TRBJ2-2; D is undetermined. V was cut by 2 bases and J by 6 bases, with 13 bases left in between. Per the germline V gene, CDR1 is MDHEN and CDR2 is SYDVKM. This CDR3 spans 15 amino acids.

In regard to this clonotype: A junction boundary mismatches the germline segment, possibly from a read error. This chain connects TRBV2 to TRBJ2-4; 12 bases line up with TRBD2. The CDR3 runs to 17 residues. The germline V gene encodes CDR1 SNHLY and CDR2 FYNNEI. The CDR3 sequence is CASSASGLAGTKNIRYF. The CDR3, as DNA: TGTGCCAGCAGTGCGTCAGGACTAGCGGGGACCAAAAACATTCGGTACTTC.

This clonotype turned up a few times. The chain couples TRBV20-1 to TRBJ2-5; 9 nucleotides agree with TRBD1. Germline V gene lookup returns CDR1 DFQATT and CDR2 SNEGSKA (reference sequence). The CDR3 is 17 residues long. J lost 5 bases, V lost 1 base, and 14 bases had no gene match. DNA for the CDR3: TGCAGTGCTAGAGGGTCCCTGGGGGGACAGGGACGGGAGACCCAGTACTTC. As protein: CSARGSLGGQGRETQYF.

V usage is TRBV12-3 or TRBV12-4 and J usage is TRBJ2-7; weak D call: TRBD1 (5 bases). The CDR3 consists of 15 residues. Deletions cut 3 bases from V and 5 bases from J, with 17 bases between. The DNA of the CDR3 is TGTGCCAGCAGTTTTCACCAGGGCCTGCTTGACGAGCAGTACTTC. This codes for CASSFHQGLLDEQYF.

The chain combines TRBV20-1 with TRBJ2-6; D perhaps matches TRBD1 (6 bases). Germline CDR1 is DFQATT and CDR2 is SNEGSKA (reference sequence). Trimming cost V 0 bases and J 4 bases, with 10 bases left between them. The CDR3 runs to 15 residues. The CDR3 sequence is CSAREGALGANVLTF. The CDR3 nucleotides are TGCAGTGCTAGAGAGGGGGCGTTGGGGGCCAACGTCCTGACTTTC.

V gene TRBV7-9 combines with J gene TRBJ1-1, with D possibly being TRBD1 (6 bases). V was trimmed by 4 bases and J by 7 bases, leaving 10 bases between them. This CDR3 contains 12 residues. Germline V CDR1 and CDR2: SEHNR, FQNEAQ (reference sequence). The CDR3 region is CASSSGQYEAFF. CDR3 coding DNA: TGTGCCAGCAGCTCTGGACAGTATGAAGCTTTCTTT.